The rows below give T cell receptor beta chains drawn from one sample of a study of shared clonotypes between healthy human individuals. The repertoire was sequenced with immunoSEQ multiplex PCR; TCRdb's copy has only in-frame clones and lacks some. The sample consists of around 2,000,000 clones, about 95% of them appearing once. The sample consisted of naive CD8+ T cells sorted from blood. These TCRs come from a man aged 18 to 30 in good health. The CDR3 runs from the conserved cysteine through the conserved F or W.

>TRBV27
CASTPVGGSYEQYF
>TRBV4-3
CASSQDEGETQYF
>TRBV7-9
CASSFSTPRALQNYGYTF
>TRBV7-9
CASVGGNYNEQFF
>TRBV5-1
CASSPGLAGVTNEQFF
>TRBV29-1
CSVEEDRDNEKLFF
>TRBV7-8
CASSFPIGLAEQETQYF
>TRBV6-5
CASSYVSNTGELFF
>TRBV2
CANRDTSYEQYF
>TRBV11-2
CASSLGPGTGPYNEQFF
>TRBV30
CAWSAGTQAFF
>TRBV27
CASRLQGASYEQYF
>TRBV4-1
CASSQERAASYEQYF
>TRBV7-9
CASSLMAGRTPGGYTF
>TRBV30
CAWSPSEETQYF
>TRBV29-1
CSVAPLTTDQETQYF
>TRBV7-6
CASSPRVSGSEMSNTIYF
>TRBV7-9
CASRPHDTEAFF
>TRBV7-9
CASSLGQGRSYEQYF
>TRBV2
CASSGAGGWTEAFF
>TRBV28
CASTRGKGRPTNEKLFF
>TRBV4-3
CASSQDQTESSYEQYF
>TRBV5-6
CASRESGRLSSYNEQFF
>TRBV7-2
CASSLQTGGFSNQPQHF
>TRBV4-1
CASSAWVGSGANVLTF
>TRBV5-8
CASSRDSF
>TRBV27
CASTALSAAGQGSYEQYF
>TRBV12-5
CASGLGNYEQYF
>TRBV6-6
CASRRQLAYEQYF
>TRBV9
CASSAHPVDGIGSSYEQYF
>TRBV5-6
CASEGFLSYGYTF
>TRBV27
CASSLGRGHTEAFF
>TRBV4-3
CASSQDRVNTGELFF
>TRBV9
CASSAGGTAYEQYF
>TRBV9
CASSVGGAADNEQFF
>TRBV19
CASSIAVVGSNTEAFF
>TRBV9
CASSVGGAGELFF
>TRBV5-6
CASSTGTGAPETQYF
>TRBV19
CASSIGTSGDARYEQYF
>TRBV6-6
CASSSSPRDSNQPQHF
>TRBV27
CASSSGESYEQYF
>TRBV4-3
CASSQDRGDSSYEQYF
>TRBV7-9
CASSHPESSQGRYNEQFF
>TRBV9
CASSVGGSSTDTQYF
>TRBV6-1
CASYRFPYEQYF
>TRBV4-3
CASSQDTQVAYNSPLHF
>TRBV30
CAWRLRGAGYGYTF
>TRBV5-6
CASSLSDSSYEQYF
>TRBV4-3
CASSPGTSGSYLDNEQFF
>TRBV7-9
CASSHLTGASSYEQYF
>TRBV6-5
CASNDRWDTGELFF
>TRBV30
CACDTLNTEAFF
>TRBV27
CASSPFGYEQYF
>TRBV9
CASSAGQGFTEAFF
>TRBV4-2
CASSQEQVHSYNEQFF
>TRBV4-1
CASSQDEAGRLKPQHF
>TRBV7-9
CASSLTEAYEQYF
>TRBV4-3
CASSQEVGYEQYF